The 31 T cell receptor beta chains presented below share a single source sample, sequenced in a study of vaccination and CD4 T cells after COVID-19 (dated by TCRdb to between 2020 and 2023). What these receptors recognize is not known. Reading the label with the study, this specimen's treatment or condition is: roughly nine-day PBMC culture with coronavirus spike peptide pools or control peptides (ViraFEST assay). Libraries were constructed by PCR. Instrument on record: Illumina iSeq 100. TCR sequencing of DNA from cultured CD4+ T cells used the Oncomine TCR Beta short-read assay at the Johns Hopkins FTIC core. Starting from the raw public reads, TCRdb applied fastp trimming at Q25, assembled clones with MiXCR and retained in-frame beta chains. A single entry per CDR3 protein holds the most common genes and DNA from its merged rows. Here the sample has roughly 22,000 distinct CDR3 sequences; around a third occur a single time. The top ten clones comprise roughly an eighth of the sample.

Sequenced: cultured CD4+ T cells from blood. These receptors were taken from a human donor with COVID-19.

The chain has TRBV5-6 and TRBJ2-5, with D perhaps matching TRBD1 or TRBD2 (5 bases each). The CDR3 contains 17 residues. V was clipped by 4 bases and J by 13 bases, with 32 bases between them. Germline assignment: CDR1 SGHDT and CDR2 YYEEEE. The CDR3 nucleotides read TGTGCCAGCAGCGAAGAGGGTAGGTCCGGGGCCCGAGGAGTTCGGTACTTC. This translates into CASSEEGRSGARGVRYF.

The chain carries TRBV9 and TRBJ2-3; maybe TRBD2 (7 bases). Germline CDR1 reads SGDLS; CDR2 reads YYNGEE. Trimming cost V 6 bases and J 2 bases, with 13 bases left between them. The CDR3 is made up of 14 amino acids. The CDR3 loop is CASNRRGATDTQYF. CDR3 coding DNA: TGTGCCAGCAACAGACGGGGGGCCACAGATACGCAGTATTTT.

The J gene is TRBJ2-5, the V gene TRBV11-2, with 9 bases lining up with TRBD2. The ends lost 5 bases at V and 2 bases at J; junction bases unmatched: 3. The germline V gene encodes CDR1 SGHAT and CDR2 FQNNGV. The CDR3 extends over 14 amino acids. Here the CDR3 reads CASSGSGGQETQYF. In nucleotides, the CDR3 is TGTGCCAGCAGCGGCAGCGGGGGGCAAGAGACCCAGTACTTC.

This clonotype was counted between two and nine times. The CDR3 nucleotides read TGCAGTGCTACCGGGCTGGATCGCACAGATACGCAGTATTTT. This translates into CSATGLDRTDTQYF. The chain joins TRBV20-1 to TRBJ2-3; D unresolved. V lost 4 bases and J 1 base, leaving 12 bases between the germline ends. The CDR3 sequence is 14 residues long. Germline values: CDR1 DFQATT, CDR2 SNEGSKA (reference sequence).

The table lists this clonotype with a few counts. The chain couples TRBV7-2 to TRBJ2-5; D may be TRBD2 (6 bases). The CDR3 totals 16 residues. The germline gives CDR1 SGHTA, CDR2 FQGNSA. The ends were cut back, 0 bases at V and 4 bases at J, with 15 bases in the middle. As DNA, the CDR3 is TGTGCCAGCAGCTTAGCGGGGCCCATGGGGGGAGAGACCCAGTACTTC. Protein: CASSLAGPMGGETQYF. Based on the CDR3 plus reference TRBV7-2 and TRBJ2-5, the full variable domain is GAGVSQSPSNKVTEKGKDVELRCDPISGHTALYWYRQSLGQGLEFLIYFQGNSAPDKSGLPSDRFSAERTGGSVSTLTIQRTQQEDSAVYLCASSLAGPMGGETQYFGPGTRLLVL.

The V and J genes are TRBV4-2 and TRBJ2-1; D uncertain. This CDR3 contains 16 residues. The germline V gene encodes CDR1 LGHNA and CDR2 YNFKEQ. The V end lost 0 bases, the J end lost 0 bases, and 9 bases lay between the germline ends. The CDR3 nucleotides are TGTGCCAGCAGCCAAGAGGGCGGCAACTCCTACAATGAGCAGTTCTTC. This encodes CASSQEGGNSYNEQFF.

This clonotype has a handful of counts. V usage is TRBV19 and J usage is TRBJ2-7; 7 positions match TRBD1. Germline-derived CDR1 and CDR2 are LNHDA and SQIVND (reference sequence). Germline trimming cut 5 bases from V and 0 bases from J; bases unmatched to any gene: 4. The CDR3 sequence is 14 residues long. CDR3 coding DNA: TGTGCCAGTAGTGGACAGGTTAGCTCCTACGAGCAGTACTTC. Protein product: CASSGQVSSYEQYF. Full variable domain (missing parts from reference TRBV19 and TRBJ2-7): DGGITQSPKYLFRKEGQNVTLSCEQNLNHDAMYWYRQDPGQGLRLIYYSQIVNDFQKGDIAEGYSVSREKKESFPLTVTSAQKNPTAFYLCASSGQVSSYEQYFGPGTRLTVT.

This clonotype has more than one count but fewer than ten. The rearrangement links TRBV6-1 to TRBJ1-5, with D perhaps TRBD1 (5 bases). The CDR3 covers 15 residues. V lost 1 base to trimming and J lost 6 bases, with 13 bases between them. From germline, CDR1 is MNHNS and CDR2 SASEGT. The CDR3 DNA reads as TGTGCCAGCAGTGAAGTGGCAGGGACTAGTCAGCCCCAGCATTTT. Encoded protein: CASSEVAGTSQPQHF.

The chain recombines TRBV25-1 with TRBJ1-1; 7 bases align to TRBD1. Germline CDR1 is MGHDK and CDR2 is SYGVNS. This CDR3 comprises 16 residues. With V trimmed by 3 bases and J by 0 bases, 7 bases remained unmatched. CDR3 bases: TGTGCCAGCAGTGAGACAGGGACCATAATGAACACTGAAGCTTTCTTT. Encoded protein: CASSETGTIMNTEAFF.

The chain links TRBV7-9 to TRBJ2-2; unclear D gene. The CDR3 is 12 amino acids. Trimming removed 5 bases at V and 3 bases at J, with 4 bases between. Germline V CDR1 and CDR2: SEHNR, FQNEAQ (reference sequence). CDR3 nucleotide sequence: TGTGCCAGCAGCCCTTACACCGGGGAGCTGTTTTTT. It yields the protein CASSPYTGELFF.

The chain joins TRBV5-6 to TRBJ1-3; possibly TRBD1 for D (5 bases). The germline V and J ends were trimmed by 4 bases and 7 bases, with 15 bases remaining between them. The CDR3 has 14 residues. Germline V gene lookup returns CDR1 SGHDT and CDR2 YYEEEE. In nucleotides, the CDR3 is TGTGCCAGCAGCCCTAGGGGCCCGGGGAACACCATATATTTT. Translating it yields CASSPRGPGNTIYF.

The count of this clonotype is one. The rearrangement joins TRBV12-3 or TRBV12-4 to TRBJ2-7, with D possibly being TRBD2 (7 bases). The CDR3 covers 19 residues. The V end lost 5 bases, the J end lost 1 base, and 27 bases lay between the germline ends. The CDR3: CASSPNFVTGAGVSYEQYF. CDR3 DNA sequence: TGTGCCAGCAGTCCGAACTTCGTCACGGGGGCGGGGGTGTCCTACGAGCAGTACTTC.

The CDR3 region is CASAAASYEQYF. The CDR3 DNA reads as TGTGCCAGCGCAGCGGCCTCCTACGAGCAGTACTTC. This chain joins TRBV2 and TRBJ2-7, with a weak D call TRBD2 (5 bases). CDR3 length: 12 residues. Per the germline V gene, CDR1 is SNHLY and CDR2 is FYNNEI. Trimming shortened V by 8 bases and J by 0 bases, and 8 bases separated the two germline ends.

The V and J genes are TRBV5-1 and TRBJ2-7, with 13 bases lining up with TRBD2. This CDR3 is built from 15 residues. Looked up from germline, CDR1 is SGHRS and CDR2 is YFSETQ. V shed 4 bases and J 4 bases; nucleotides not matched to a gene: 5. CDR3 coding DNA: TGCGCCAGCAGCCGACTAGCGGGGGGCGTATACGAGCAGTACTTC. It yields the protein CASSRLAGGVYEQYF.

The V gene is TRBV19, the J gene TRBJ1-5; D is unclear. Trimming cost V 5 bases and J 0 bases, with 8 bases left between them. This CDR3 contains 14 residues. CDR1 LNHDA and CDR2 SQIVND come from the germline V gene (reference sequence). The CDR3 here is CASSLYSSNQPQHF. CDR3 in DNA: TGTGCCAGTAGTTTGTATAGTAGCAATCAGCCCCAGCATTTT.

CDR3 nucleotide sequence: TGTGCCAGCACCAAGAGGGAGAGGGACACTGAAGCTTTCTTT. Amino acid sequence: CASTKRERDTEAFF. The chain joins TRBV6-1 to TRBJ1-1; D remains ambiguous. The V gene's germline CDR1 is MNHNS and CDR2 SASEGT. V lost 7 bases, J lost 3 bases, and 15 bases lay in between. The CDR3 consists of 14 residues.

The CDR3 DNA sequence: TGTGCCAGCAGTTTCAAACTTGTGAACACCGGGGAGCTGTTTTTT. It codes for CASSFKLVNTGELFF. This chain joins TRBV27 and TRBJ2-2, with unresolved D. The CDR3 is 15 residues long. Germline assignment: CDR1 MNHEY and CDR2 SMNVEV (reference sequence). V was trimmed by 3 bases and J by 1 base, leaving 9 bases between them.

CDR3 amino acids: CASRAPQSGTVNSPLHF. DNA for the CDR3: TGCGCCAGCAGGGCACCGCAGTCCGGGACAGTAAATTCACCCCTCCACTTT. The chain recombines TRBV5-1 with TRBJ1-6; the match to TRBD1 covers 7 bases. The CDR3 length is 17 residues. V shed 5 bases, J shed 7 bases, and the junction held 15 bases outside the gene matches. Germline CDR1 reads SGHRS; CDR2 reads YFSETQ.

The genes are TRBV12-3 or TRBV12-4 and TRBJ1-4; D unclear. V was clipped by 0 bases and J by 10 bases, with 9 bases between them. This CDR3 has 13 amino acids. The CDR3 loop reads CASSLAPGGKLFF. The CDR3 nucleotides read TGTGCCAGCAGTTTAGCGCCGGGAGGAAAACTGTTTTTT.

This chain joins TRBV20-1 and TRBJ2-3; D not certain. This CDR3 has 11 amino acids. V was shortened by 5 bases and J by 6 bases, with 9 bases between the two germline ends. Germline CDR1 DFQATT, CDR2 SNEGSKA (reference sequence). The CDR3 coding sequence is TGCAGTGCTCTGGACCGGGATACGCAGTATTTT. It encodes CSALDRDTQYF.

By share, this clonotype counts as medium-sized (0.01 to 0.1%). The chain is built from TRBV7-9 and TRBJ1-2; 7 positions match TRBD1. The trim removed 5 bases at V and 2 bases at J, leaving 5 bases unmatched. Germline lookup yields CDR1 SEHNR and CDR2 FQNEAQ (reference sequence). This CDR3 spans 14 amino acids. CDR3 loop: CASSPGTANYGYTF. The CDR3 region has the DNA TGTGCCAGCAGCCCAGGGACAGCCAACTATGGCTACACCTTC.

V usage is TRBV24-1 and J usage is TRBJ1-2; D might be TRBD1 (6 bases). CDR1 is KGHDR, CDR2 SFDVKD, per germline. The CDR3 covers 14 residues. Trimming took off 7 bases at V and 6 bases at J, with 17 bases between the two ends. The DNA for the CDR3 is TGTGCCACCAGCGACTCAGACAGGCGGAATGGCTACACCTTC. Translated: CATSDSDRRNGYTF.

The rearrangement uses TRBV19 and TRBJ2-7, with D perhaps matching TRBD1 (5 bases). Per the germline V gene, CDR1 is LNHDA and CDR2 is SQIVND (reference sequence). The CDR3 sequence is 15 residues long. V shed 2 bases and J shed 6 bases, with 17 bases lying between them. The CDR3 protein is CASSIFGQGMAEQYF. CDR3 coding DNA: TGTGCCAGTAGTATATTCGGCCAGGGCATGGCCGAGCAGTACTTC.

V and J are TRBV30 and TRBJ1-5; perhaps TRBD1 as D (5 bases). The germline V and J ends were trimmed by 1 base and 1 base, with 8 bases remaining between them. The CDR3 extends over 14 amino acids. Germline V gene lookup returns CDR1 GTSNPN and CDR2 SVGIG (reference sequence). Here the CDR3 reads CAWSGSGSNQPQHF. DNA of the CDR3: TGTGCCTGGAGTGGTTCAGGGAGCAATCAGCCCCAGCATTTT.

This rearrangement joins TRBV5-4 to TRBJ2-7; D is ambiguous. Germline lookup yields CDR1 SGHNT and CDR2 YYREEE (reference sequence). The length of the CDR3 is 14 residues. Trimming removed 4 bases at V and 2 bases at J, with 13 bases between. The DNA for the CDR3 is TGTGCCAGCAGCCCATCGGACCCCCCCTACGAGCAGTACTTC. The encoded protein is CASSPSDPPYEQYF.

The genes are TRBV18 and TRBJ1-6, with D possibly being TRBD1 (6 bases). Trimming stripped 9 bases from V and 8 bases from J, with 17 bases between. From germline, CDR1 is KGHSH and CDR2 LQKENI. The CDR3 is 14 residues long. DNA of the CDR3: TGTGCCAGTAATCTACAGGGAGTTCATTCACCCCTCCACTTT. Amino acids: CASNLQGVHSPLHF. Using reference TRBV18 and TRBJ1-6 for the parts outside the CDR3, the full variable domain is NAGVMQNPRHLVRRRGQEARLRCSPMKGHSHVYWYRQLPEEGLKFMVYLQKENIIDESGMPKERFSAEFPKEGPSILRIQQVVRGDSAAYFCASNLQGVHSPLHFGNGTRLTVT.

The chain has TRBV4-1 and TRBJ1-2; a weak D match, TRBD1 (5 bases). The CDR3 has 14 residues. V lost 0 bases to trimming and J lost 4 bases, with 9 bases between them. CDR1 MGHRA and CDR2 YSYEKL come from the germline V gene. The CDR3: CASSQDQGGYGYTF. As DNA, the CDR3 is TGCGCCAGCAGCCAAGATCAGGGTGGCTATGGCTACACCTTC.

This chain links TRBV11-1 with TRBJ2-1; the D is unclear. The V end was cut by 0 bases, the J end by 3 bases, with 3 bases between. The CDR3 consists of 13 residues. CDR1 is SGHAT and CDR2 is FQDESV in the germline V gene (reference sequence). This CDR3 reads CASSLAGYNEQFF. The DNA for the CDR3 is TGTGCCAGCAGCTTAGCTGGCTACAATGAGCAGTTCTTC.

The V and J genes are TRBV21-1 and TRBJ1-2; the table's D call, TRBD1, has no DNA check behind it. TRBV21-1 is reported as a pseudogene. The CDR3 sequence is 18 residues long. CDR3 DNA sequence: TGTGCCAGCAGCAAAAGGTGGGGGCTAAGAGGTTGGGGCTATGGCTACACCTTC. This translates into CASSKRWGLRGWGYGYTF.

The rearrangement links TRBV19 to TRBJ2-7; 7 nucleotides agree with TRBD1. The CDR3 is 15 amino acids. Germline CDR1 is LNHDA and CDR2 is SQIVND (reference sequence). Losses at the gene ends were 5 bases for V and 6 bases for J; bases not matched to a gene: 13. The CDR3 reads CASSADRASVSEQYF. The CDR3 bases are TGTGCCAGTAGTGCAGACAGGGCCTCCGTCTCCGAGCAGTACTTC.

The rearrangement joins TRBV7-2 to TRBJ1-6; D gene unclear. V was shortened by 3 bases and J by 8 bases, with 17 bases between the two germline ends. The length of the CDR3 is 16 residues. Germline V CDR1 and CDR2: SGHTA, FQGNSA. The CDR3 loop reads CASSFRTQTGYSPLHF. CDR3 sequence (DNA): TGTGCCAGCAGCTTTAGGACTCAAACGGGGTATTCACCCCTCCACTTT.